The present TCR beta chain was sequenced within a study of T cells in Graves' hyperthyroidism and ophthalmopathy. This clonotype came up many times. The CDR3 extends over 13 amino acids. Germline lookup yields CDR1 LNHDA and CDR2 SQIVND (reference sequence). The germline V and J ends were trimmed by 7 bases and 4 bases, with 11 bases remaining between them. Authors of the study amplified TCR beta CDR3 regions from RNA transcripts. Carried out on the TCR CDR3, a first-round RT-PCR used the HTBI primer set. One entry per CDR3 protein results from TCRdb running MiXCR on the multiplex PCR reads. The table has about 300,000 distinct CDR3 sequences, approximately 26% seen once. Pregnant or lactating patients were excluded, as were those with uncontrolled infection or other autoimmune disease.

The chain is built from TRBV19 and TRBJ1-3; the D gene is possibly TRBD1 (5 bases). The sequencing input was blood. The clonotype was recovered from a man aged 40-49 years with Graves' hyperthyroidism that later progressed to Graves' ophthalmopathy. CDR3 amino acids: CASTRTLGNTIYF. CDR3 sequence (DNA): TGTGCCAGTACCCGGACACTCGGAAACACCATATATTTT.